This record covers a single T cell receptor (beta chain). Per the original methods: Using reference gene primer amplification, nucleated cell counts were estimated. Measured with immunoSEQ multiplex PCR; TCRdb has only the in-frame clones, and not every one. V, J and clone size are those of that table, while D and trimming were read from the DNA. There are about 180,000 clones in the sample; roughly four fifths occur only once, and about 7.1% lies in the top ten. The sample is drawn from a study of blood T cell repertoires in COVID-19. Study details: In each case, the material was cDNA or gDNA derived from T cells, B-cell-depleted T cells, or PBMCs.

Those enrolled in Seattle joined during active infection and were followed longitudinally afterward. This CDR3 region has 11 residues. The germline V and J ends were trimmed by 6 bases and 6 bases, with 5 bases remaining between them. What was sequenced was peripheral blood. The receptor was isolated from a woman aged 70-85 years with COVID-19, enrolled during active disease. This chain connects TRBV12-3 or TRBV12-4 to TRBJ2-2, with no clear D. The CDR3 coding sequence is TGTGCCAGCAGGAGCGCCGGGGAGCTGTTTTTT. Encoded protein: CASRSAGELFF.